This T cell receptor (beta chain) was identified in a study of T cell responses to AZD1222 COVID-19 vaccine. Study-wide points: Targets within unmutated variant regions were reportedly found for nearly half of spike-specific TCRs. Donors in the cohort were predominantly white British and more often female, and clonal diversity was possibly underestimated. Two AZD1222 doses significantly raised spike-specific TCR breadth and depth over controls.

TCRdb keeps only in-frame clones here, not all; method: immunoSEQ multiplex PCR. The data contain approximately 81,000 clones, around 90% of them singletons. The CDR3 loop spans 13 amino acids. The germline V and J ends were trimmed by 3 bases and 10 bases, with 10 bases remaining between them. In germline, CDR1 is MDHEN, CDR2 SYDVKM. This clone is a singleton in its sample. The antigen is not known. The rearrangement uses TRBV28 and TRBJ1-6; D may be TRBD1 (6 bases). This TCR was recovered from an adult in good health. The sequenced sample was peripheral blood, obtained on day 0 of MenACWY control vaccination. CDR3 in amino acids: CASSFGGLSPLHF. Written as DNA, the CDR3 is TGTGCCAGCAGTTTTGGGGGGCTCTCACCCCTCCACTTT. The variable domain in full, with the rest retrieved from reference TRBV28 and TRBJ1-6, is DVKVTQSSRYLVKRTGEKVFLECVQDMDHENMFWYRQDPGLGLRLIYFSYDVKMKEKGDIPEGYSVSREKKERFSLILESASTNQTSMYLCASSFGGLSPLHFGNGTRLTVT.